A single sample is the source of the 8 T cell receptor beta chains below, sequenced in a study of PD-1 and CTLA-4 blockade in melanoma. Generated by immunoSEQ multiplex PCR, the TCRdb table keeps only in-frame clones and is missing some. The sample holds roughly 16,000 clones, around 72% seen once. The sample in question was CD8+ T cells from peripheral blood, obtained before anti-PD-1 treatment. The receptors were sampled from a human donor with melanoma.

This clone came up a few times. This chain connects TRBV4-1 to TRBJ2-2, with TRBD1 as a possible D gene (6 bases). Germline-derived CDR1 and CDR2 are MGHRA and YSYEKL. Trimming stripped 11 bases from V and 3 bases from J, with 13 bases between. The length of the CDR3 is 13 residues. CDR3 residues: CAATTGYTGELFF. The CDR3 bases are TGCGCCGCAACAACAGGGTACACCGGGGAGCTGTTTTTT.

The chain couples TRBV2 to TRBJ1-2; 9 bases are shared with TRBD1. The CDR3 totals 15 residues. Germline V CDR1 and CDR2: SNHLY, FYNNEI. V dropped 3 bases and J dropped 4; count of bases not matched to a gene: 6. The CDR3: CASSEGQGRIYGYTF. The CDR3 DNA reads as TGTGCCAGCAGTGAGGGACAGGGTCGGATCTATGGCTACACCTTC.

This clone showed up just once. This chain uses TRBV9 with TRBJ1-2, with D uncertain. Germline loops: CDR1 SGDLS, CDR2 YYNGEE. The CDR3 totals 14 residues. V gave up 0 bases and J gave up 0 bases, with 6 bases separating them. The CDR3 region is CASSVEAANYGYTF. CDR3 sequence (DNA): TGTGCCAGCAGCGTAGAAGCAGCTAACTATGGCTACACCTTC.

The gene calls are TRBV10-2 and TRBJ1-5, with unresolved D. V was shortened by 5 bases and J by 5 bases, with 19 bases between the two germline ends. The germline V gene encodes CDR1 WSHSY and CDR2 SAAADI. This CDR3 is built from 16 residues. The CDR3 loop reads CASSIAIPGRDQPQHF. The DNA for the CDR3 is TGCGCCAGCAGTATTGCAATTCCCGGTAGGGATCAGCCCCAGCATTTT.

This chain connects TRBV5-1 to TRBJ2-7, with 9 bases aligning to TRBD1. V dropped 4 bases and J dropped 6; count of bases not matched to a gene: 5. CDR3 length equals 13 residues. Germline V gene lookup returns CDR1 SGHRS and CDR2 YFSETQ. For the CDR3, the DNA is TGCGCCAGCAGCAAGACAGGGGGGATCGAGCAGTACTTC. This gives the protein CASSKTGGIEQYF.

This clone was detected only a few times. The chain combines TRBV7-9 with TRBJ1-2, with D possibly TRBD1 on 5 matching bases. The germline gives CDR1 SEHNR, CDR2 FQNEAQ (reference sequence). V was trimmed by 8 bases and J by 3 bases, leaving 19 bases between them. The CDR3 consists of 15 residues. CDR3 loop: CASREGASLDYGYTF. The CDR3 nucleotides read TGTGCCAGCCGTGAAGGGGCCAGCTTGGACTATGGCTACACCTTC.

This rearrangement joins TRBV5-5 to TRBJ2-1; 13 positions match TRBD2. J gave up 4 bases and V 4 bases, and 2 bases lay outside the gene matches. Germline values: CDR1 SGHKS, CDR2 YYEKEE (reference sequence). This CDR3 is 15 amino acids long. The CDR3 loop is CASSKTSGRYNEQFF. CDR3 DNA: TGTGCCAGCAGCAAGACTAGCGGGAGGTACAATGAGCAGTTCTTC.

This clone was counted a single time. The CDR3 is CASSLQHRNEKLFF. In nucleotides, the CDR3 is TGTGCCAGCAGTTTACAGCATCGTAATGAAAAACTGTTTTTT. The V and J genes are TRBV27 and TRBJ1-4; D ambiguous. CDR1 and CDR2 (germline): MNHEY, SMNVEV (reference sequence). V lost 2 bases and J lost 4, with 8 bases in between. CDR3 size: 14 residues.